This note documents a single TCR beta chain sequence. This specimen comes from a study of blood T cell repertoires in COVID-19. Using immunoSEQ multiplex PCR, the repertoire was profiled, and TCRdb retains in-frame clones only, with some absent. The sample shows approximately 88,000 clones, 60% to 85% of them seen only once. Germline V gene sequence: CDR1 MDHEN, CDR2 SYDVKM. This CDR3 contains 14 residues. The ends were cut back, 5 bases at V and 0 bases at J, with 10 bases in the middle. The rearrangement links TRBV28 to TRBJ1-1, with a tentative D call TRBD1 (6 bases). This receptor was obtained from a human donor in a cohort sampled during active COVID-19. Sequenced: peripheral blood. CDR3 nucleotides: TGTGCCAGCAGTCAAGGGGGTTTGAACACTGAAGCTTTCTTT. Its translation: CASSQGGLNTEAFF.